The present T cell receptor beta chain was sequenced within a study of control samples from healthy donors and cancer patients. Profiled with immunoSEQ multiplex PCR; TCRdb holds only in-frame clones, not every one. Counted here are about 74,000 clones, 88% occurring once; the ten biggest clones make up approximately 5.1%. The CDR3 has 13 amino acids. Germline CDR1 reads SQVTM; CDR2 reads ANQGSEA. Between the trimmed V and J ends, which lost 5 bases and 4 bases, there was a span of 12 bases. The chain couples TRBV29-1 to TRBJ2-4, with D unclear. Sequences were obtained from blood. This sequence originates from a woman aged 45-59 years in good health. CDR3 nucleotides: TGCAGCGTTCTATGGGCCGCAAAAAACATTCAGTACTTC. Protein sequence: CSVLWAAKNIQYF.